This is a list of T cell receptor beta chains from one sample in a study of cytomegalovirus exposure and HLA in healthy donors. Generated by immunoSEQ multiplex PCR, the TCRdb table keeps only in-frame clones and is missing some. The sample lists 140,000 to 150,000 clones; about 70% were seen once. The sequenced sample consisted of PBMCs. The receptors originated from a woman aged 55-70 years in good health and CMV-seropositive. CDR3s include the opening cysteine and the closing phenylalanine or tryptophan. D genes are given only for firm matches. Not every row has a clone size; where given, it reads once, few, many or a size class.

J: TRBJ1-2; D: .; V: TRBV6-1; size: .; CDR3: CASRETGFYGYTF; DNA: TGTGCCAGCAGAGAGACAGGCTTCTATGGCTACACCTTC
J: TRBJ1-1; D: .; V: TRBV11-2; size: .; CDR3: CASSFGPTGNTEAFF; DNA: TGTGCCAGCAGCTTCGGCCCGACAGGGAACACTGAAGCTTTCTTT
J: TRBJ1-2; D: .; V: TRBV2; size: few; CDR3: CASSESRGPYGYTF; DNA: TGTGCCAGCAGTGAATCCAGGGGCCCCTATGGCTACACCTTC
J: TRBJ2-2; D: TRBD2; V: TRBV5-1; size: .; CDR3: CASSLAGRTAGELFF; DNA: TGCGCCAGCAGCTTGGCCGGGAGGACCGCCGGGGAGCTGTTTTTT
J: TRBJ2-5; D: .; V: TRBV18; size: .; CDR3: CASSPRAQETQYF; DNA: TGTGCCAGCTCACCACGGGCCCAAGAGACCCAGTACTTC
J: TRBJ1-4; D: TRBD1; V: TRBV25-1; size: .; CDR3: CASSDHRGLGEKLFF; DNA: TGTGCCAGCAGTGACCACAGGGGCCTGGGTGAAAAACTGTTTTTT
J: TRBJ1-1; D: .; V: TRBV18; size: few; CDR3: CASSEGRETEAFF; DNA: TGTGCCAGCTCAGAGGGTCGAGAGACTGAAGCTTTCTTT
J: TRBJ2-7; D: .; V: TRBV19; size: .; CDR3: CAGSRPGYCPSYEQYF; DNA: TGTGCCGGAAGTAGGCCAGGATATTGCCCCTCCTACGAGCAGTACTTC
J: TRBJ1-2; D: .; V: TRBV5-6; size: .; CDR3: CASSLTMDLHNYGYTF; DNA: TGTGCCAGCAGCTTGACTATGGATTTGCACAACTATGGCTACACCTTC
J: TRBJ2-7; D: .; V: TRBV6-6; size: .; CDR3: CASSYSYRRSSYEQYF; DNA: TGTGCCAGCAGTTACTCGTATAGGAGGAGCTCCTACGAGCAGTACTTC
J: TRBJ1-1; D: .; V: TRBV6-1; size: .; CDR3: CASSEWKGVAFF; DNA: TGTGCCAGCAGTGAATGGAAGGGAGTAGCTTTCTTT
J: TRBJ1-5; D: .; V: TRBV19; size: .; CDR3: CASNPIAGGNQPQHF; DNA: TGTGCCAGTAACCCAATCGCGGGGGGCAATCAGCCCCAGCATTTT
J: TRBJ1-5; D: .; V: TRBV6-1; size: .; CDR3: CAIEDGGANQPQHF; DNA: TGTGCCATAGAAGACGGGGGAGCCAATCAGCCCCAGCATTTT
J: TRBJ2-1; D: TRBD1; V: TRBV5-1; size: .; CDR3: CASSTGQPSYNEQFF; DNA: TGCGCCAGCAGTACGGGACAGCCATCCTACAATGAGCAGTTCTTC
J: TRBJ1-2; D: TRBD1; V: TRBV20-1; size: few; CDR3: CSAGTGAGSTF; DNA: TGCAGTGCTGGGACAGGGGCGGGGAGCACCTTC
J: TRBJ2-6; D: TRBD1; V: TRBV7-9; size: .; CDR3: CASSLGQPFRSGANVLTF; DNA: TGTGCCAGCAGCTTGGGACAGCCTTTTCGCTCTGGGGCCAACGTCCTGACTTTC
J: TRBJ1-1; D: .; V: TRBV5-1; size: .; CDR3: CASSLTVNTEAFF; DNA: TGCGCCAGCAGCTTGACAGTTAACACTGAAGCTTTCTTT
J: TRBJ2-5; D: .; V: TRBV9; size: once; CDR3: CASSVEAGAETQYF; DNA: TGTGCCAGCAGCGTAGAGGCCGGAGCGGAGACCCAGTACTTC
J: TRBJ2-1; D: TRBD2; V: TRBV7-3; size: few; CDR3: CASSLRREDYEQFF; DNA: TGTGCCAGCAGCCTCCGGCGGGAGGATTATGAGCAGTTCTTC
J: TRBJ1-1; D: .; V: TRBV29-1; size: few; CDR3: CSVTNRILNTEAFF; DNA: TGCAGTGTCACAAACAGGATTTTGAACACTGAAGCTTTCTTT
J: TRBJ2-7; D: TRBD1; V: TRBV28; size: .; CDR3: CASSSRDRGIYEQYF; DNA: TGTGCCAGCAGTTCCCGGGACAGGGGAATCTACGAGCAGTACTTC
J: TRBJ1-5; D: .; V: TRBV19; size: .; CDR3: CASSIPGQQPQHF; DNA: TGTGCCAGTAGTATCCCAGGGCAGCAGCCCCAGCATTTT
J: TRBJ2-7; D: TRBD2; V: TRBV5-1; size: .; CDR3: CASSLPGLANPQQYF; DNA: TGCGCCAGCAGCTTACCGGGACTAGCGAACCCGCAGCAGTACTTC
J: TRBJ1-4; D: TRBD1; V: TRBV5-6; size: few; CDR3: CASSPTGGGKLFF; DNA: TGTGCCAGCAGCCCTACAGGGGGAGGAAAACTGTTTTTT
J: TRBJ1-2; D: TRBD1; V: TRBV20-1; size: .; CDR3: CSTTGGYGYTF; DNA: TGCAGTACTACAGGGGGCTATGGCTACACCTTC
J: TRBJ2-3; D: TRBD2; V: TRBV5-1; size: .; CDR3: CASSLNPSGTSTDTQYF; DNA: TGCGCCAGCAGCTTGAACCCCAGCGGGACCAGCACAGATACGCAGTATTTT
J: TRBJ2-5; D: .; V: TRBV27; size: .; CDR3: CASSHQKQETQYF; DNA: TGTGCCAGCAGTCACCAGAAACAAGAGACCCAGTACTTC
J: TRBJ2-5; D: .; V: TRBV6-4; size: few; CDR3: CASSEDSTPGRGGETQYF; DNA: TGTGCCAGCAGTGAGGACAGCACCCCGGGGAGGGGCGGGGAGACCCAGTACTTC
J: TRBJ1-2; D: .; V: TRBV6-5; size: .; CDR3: CASRKTGGLYGYTF; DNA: TGTGCCAGCAGGAAAACCGGGGGGCTCTATGGCTACACCTTC
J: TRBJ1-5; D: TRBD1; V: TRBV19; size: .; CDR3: CASSDRVPHQPQHF; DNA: TGTGCCAGTAGTGACAGGGTCCCTCATCAGCCCCAGCATTTT
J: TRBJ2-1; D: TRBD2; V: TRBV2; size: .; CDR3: CASSGLAGDEQFF; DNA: TGTGCCAGCAGTGGACTAGCGGGGGATGAGCAGTTCTTC
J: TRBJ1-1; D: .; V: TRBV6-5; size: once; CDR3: CASTPPTQGRAFF; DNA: TGTGCCAGCACCCCCCCTACACAGGGTCGCGCTTTCTTT
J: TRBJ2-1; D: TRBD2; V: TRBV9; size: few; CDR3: CASSVGGRALDEQFF; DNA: TGTGCCAGCAGCGTTGGCGGGAGGGCCTTGGATGAGCAGTTCTTC
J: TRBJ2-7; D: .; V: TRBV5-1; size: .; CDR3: CASSQMAGTGLYEQYF; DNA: TGCGCCAGCAGCCAAATGGCCGGGACTGGGCTCTACGAGCAGTACTTC
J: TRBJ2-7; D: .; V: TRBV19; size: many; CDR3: CASSIVEGFGEQYF; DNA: TGTGCCAGTAGTATAGTTGAGGGATTCGGCGAGCAGTACTTC
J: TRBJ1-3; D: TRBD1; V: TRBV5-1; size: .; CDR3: CASSYYDRDSGNTIYF; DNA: TGCGCCAGCAGCTACTACGACAGGGACTCTGGAAACACCATATATTTT
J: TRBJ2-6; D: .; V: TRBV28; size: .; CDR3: CASSLSSWANVLTF; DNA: TGTGCCAGCAGTTTAAGCTCGTGGGCCAACGTCCTGACTTTC
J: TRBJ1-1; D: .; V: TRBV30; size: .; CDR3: CAWDKAVNTEAFF; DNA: TGTGCCTGGGACAAAGCCGTGAACACTGAAGCTTTCTTT
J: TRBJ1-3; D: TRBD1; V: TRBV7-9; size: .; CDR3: CASSPWGQLGGNTIYF; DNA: TGTGCCAGCAGCCCTTGGGGACAGCTAGGAGGAAACACCATATATTTT
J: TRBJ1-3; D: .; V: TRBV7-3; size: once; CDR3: CASSRDSGAGNTIYF; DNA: TGTGCCAGCAGCCGGGACTCCGGGGCTGGAAACACCATATATTTT
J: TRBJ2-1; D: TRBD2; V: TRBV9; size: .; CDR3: CASSVGLAGYNEQFF; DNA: TGTGCCAGCAGCGTAGGACTAGCAGGCTACAATGAGCAGTTCTTC
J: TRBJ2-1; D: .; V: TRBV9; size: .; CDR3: CASSLLSGGYNEQFF; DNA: TGTGCCAGCAGCCTGCTCTCAGGGGGGTACAATGAGCAGTTCTTC
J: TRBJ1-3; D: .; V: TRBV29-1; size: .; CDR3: CSVEERPGNTIYF; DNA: TGCAGCGTTGAAGAGAGGCCTGGAAACACCATATATTTT
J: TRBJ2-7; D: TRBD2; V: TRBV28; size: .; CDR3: CASTLRATSAYEQYF; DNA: TGTGCCAGCACCTTAAGAGCGACTAGCGCCTACGAGCAGTACTTC
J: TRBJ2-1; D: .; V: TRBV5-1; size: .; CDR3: CASSAEGLNEQFF; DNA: TGCGCCAGCAGCGCCGAGGGTCTCAATGAGCAGTTCTTC
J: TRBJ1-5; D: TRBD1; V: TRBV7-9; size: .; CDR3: CASSRSMGTELYSNQPQHF; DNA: TGTGCCAGCAGCCGTTCCATGGGGACAGAGCTCTATAGCAATCAGCCCCAGCATTTT
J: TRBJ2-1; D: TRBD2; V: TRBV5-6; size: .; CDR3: CASSLGTSVYNEQFF; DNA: TGTGCCAGCAGCTTGGGGACTAGCGTCTACAATGAGCAGTTCTTC
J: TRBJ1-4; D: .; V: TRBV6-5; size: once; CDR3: CASSYDWNEKLFF; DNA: TGTGCCAGCAGTTACGACTGGAATGAAAAACTGTTTTTT
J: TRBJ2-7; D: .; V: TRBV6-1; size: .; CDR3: CASRRGGLSSYEQYF; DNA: TGTGCCAGCAGAAGGGGAGGCCTTAGCTCCTACGAGCAGTACTTC
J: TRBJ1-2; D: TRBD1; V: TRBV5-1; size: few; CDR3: CASSLGSDRGSWGYTF; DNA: TGCGCCAGCAGCTTGGGATCGGACAGGGGGTCTTGGGGCTACACCTTC
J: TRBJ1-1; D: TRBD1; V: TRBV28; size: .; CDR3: CASSASGTGRTEAFF; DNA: TGTGCCAGCAGTGCCTCCGGGACAGGGCGAACTGAAGCTTTCTTT
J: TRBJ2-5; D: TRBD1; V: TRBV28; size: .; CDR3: CASSSGQGAWVETQYF; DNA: TGTGCCAGCAGTTCCGGACAGGGGGCTTGGGTAGAGACCCAGTACTTC
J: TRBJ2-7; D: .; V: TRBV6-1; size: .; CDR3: CASSEDRAPFYEQYF; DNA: TGTGCCAGCAGTGAAGACAGGGCCCCTTTCTACGAGCAGTACTTC
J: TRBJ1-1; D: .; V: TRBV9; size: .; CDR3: CASTVGGTNTEAFF; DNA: TGTGCCAGCACTGTTGGGGGGACGAACACTGAAGCTTTCTTT
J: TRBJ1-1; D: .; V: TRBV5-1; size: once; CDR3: CASSPGREVWTEAFF; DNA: TGCGCCAGCAGCCCAGGCAGGGAAGTTTGGACTGAAGCTTTCTTT
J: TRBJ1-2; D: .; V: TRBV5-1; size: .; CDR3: CASSLVQGGGYGYTF; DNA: TGCGCCAGCAGCTTGGTACAGGGTGGTGGCTATGGCTACACCTTC
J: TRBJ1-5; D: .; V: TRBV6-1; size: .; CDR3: CASSEAYREWGNQPQHF; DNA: TGTGCCAGCAGTGAAGCTTACAGGGAATGGGGCAATCAGCCCCAGCATTTT